This is a list of T cell receptor beta chains from one sample in a study of vaccination and CD4 T cells after COVID-19. TCRdb reprocessed the PCR reads with MiXCR, giving one entry per CDR3 protein. This table has 17,000 or so distinct CDR3 sequences, around a third appearing once. Their antigen targets remain unknown. Sequenced sample: cultured CD4+ T cells from blood. The receptor source for this set is a human donor with COVID-19. Each CDR3 is given with its conserved first and last residue. D genes are given only for firm matches. Clone size is stated in some rows and not others, as once, few, many or a class when expanded.

j_gene: TRBJ2-5; v_gene: TRBV6-5; len: 15; abundance: NA; d_gene: NA; CDR3aa: CASNYVRNIKETQYF; CDR3nt: TGTGCCAGCAATTATGTACGAAATATTAAAGAGACCCAGTACTTC
j_gene: TRBJ1-4; v_gene: TRBV20-1; len: 14; abundance: NA; d_gene: NA; CDR3aa: CSAATGPLGEKLFF; CDR3nt: TGCAGTGCTGCTACGGGCCCTCTGGGTGAAAAACTGTTTTTT
j_gene: TRBJ1-1; v_gene: TRBV7-2; len: 16; abundance: NA; d_gene: NA; CDR3aa: CASSLVSGGVNTEAFF; CDR3nt: TGTGCCAGCAGCTTAGTTAGTGGGGGAGTGAACACTGAAGCTTTCTTT
j_gene: TRBJ2-3; v_gene: TRBV11-2; len: 17; abundance: NA; d_gene: NA; CDR3aa: CASSPSVGPGGPDTQYF; CDR3nt: TGTGCCAGCAGCCCATCTGTAGGACCCGGGGGGCCAGATACGCAGTATTTT
j_gene: TRBJ2-5; v_gene: TRBV27; len: 16; abundance: few; d_gene: TRBD2; CDR3aa: CASSLSPSGGAGTQYF; CDR3nt: TGTGCCAGCAGTTTATCCCCTAGCGGGGGGGCAGGGACCCAGTACTTC
j_gene: TRBJ2-5; v_gene: TRBV20-1; len: 15; abundance: NA; d_gene: TRBD1; CDR3aa: CSARAWTGGGETQYF; CDR3nt: TGCAGTGCTAGAGCTTGGACAGGGGGAGGAGAGACCCAGTACTTC
j_gene: TRBJ2-1; v_gene: TRBV20-1; len: 14; abundance: NA; d_gene: TRBD1; CDR3aa: CSASRDSRYNEQFF; CDR3nt: TGCAGTGCTTCCCGGGACAGTCGCTACAATGAGCAGTTCTTC
j_gene: TRBJ1-2; v_gene: TRBV19; len: 13; abundance: NA; d_gene: NA; CDR3aa: CASTDPGLYGYTF; CDR3nt: TGTGCCAGTACCGACCCTGGGTTGTATGGCTACACCTTC
j_gene: TRBJ2-1; v_gene: TRBV6-1; len: 15; abundance: NA; d_gene: TRBD2; CDR3aa: CASSEGGLVRAEQFF; CDR3nt: TGTGCCAGCAGTGAAGGTGGACTAGTACGGGCTGAGCAGTTCTTC
j_gene: TRBJ2-7; v_gene: TRBV6-1; len: 15; abundance: NA; d_gene: TRBD1; CDR3aa: CASRMGQPRTYEQYF; CDR3nt: TGTGCCAGCAGGATGGGACAGCCCAGGACCTACGAGCAGTACTTC
j_gene: TRBJ2-5; v_gene: TRBV7-2; len: 16; abundance: few; d_gene: TRBD2; CDR3aa: CASSLAGAGGAETQYF; CDR3nt: TGTGCCAGCAGCTTAGCGGGGGCGGGGGGGGCAGAGACCCAGTACTTC
j_gene: TRBJ2-3; v_gene: TRBV7-2; len: 12; abundance: few; d_gene: NA; CDR3aa: CASSFGTDTQYF; CDR3nt: TGTGCCAGCAGCTTTGGCACAGATACGCAGTATTTT
j_gene: TRBJ1-2; v_gene: TRBV29-1; len: 12; abundance: NA; d_gene: NA; CDR3aa: CSVGYSDYGYTF; CDR3nt: TGCAGCGTTGGCTATTCGGACTATGGCTACACCTTC
j_gene: TRBJ1-1; v_gene: TRBV7-2; len: 15; abundance: few; d_gene: TRBD1; CDR3aa: CASSPGQHLNTEAFF; CDR3nt: TGTGCCAGCAGCCCGGGACAGCACCTGAACACTGAAGCTTTCTTT
j_gene: TRBJ2-1; v_gene: TRBV12-3/TRBV12-4; len: 13; abundance: NA; d_gene: NA; CDR3aa: CASSLPLSREQFF; CDR3nt: TGTGCCAGCAGTTTACCCCTTAGCAGGGAGCAGTTCTTC
j_gene: TRBJ1-3; v_gene: TRBV2; len: 14; abundance: NA; d_gene: NA; CDR3aa: CASSSTVSGNTIYF; CDR3nt: TGTGCCAGCAGTTCGACAGTCTCAGGAAACACCATATATTTT
j_gene: TRBJ1-4; v_gene: TRBV19; len: 17; abundance: NA; d_gene: TRBD1; CDR3aa: CASRGTGGVRRREKLFF; CDR3nt: TGTGCCAGTAGGGGGACAGGGGGCGTCCGACGGCGCGAAAAACTGTTTTTT
j_gene: TRBJ1-5; v_gene: TRBV18; len: 14; abundance: NA; d_gene: NA; CDR3aa: CASSPGGVYQPQHF; CDR3nt: TGTGCCAGCTCACCAGGGGGCGTTTATCAGCCCCAGCATTTT
j_gene: TRBJ1-4; v_gene: TRBV2; len: 16; abundance: NA; d_gene: TRBD1; CDR3aa: CASSQGTGGSNEKLFF; CDR3nt: TGTGCCAGCAGCCAAGGGACAGGGGGTTCTAATGAAAAACTGTTTTTT
j_gene: TRBJ2-7; v_gene: TRBV20-1; len: 15; abundance: NA; d_gene: TRBD2; CDR3aa: CSARDVWRGGNEQYF; CDR3nt: TGCAGTGCTAGAGATGTGTGGCGGGGGGGTAACGAGCAGTACTTC
j_gene: TRBJ2-5; v_gene: TRBV12-5; len: 17; abundance: NA; d_gene: NA; CDR3aa: CASGLAGVANKGVTQYF; CDR3nt: TGTGCTAGTGGTTTGGCCGGGGTCGCCAATAAAGGAGTGACCCAGTACTTC
j_gene: TRBJ2-3; v_gene: TRBV6-1; len: 14; abundance: NA; d_gene: TRBD2; CDR3aa: CASSAAGGPDTQYF; CDR3nt: TGTGCCAGCAGTGCCGCGGGGGGGCCTGATACGCAGTATTTT
j_gene: TRBJ2-5; v_gene: TRBV20-1; len: 16; abundance: few; d_gene: NA; CDR3aa: CSARSVSSGTQETQYF; CDR3nt: TGCAGTGCTAGGTCAGTTAGCAGCGGAACCCAAGAGACCCAGTACTTC
j_gene: TRBJ1-4; v_gene: TRBV28; len: 21; abundance: once; d_gene: NA; CDR3aa: CASSRRDGEPSRLATNEKLFF; CDR3nt: TGTGCCAGCAGTCGTCGGGACGGTGAACCCAGCCGATTAGCAACTAATGAAAAACTGTTTTTT
j_gene: TRBJ1-1; v_gene: TRBV4-3; len: 16; abundance: NA; d_gene: NA; CDR3aa: CASSQDTAEKNTEAFF; CDR3nt: TGCGCCAGCAGCCAAGATACGGCGGAGAAGAACACTGAAGCTTTCTTT
j_gene: TRBJ2-7; v_gene: TRBV24-1; len: 14; abundance: NA; d_gene: NA; CDR3aa: CATLPRGRSYEQYF; CDR3nt: TGTGCCACCCTTCCCAGGGGCAGGTCCTACGAGCAGTACTTC
j_gene: TRBJ1-4; v_gene: TRBV30; len: 15; abundance: few; d_gene: NA; CDR3aa: CAWTSRDISFEKLFF; CDR3nt: TGTGCCTGGACTTCCCGGGACATATCTTTTGAAAAACTGTTTTTT
j_gene: TRBJ2-7; v_gene: TRBV6-5; len: 15; abundance: NA; d_gene: TRBD2; CDR3aa: CASSSTGLVIYEQYF; CDR3nt: TGTGCCAGCAGTTCCACGGGACTAGTAATCTACGAGCAGTACTTC
j_gene: TRBJ2-5; v_gene: TRBV11-2; len: 15; abundance: NA; d_gene: TRBD1; CDR3aa: CASSRAGGLWETQYF; CDR3nt: TGTGCCAGCAGCCGAGCAGGGGGCTTATGGGAGACCCAGTACTTC
j_gene: TRBJ2-7; v_gene: TRBV6-1; len: 12; abundance: NA; d_gene: TRBD1; CDR3aa: CASSTDRDEQYF; CDR3nt: TGTGCCAGCAGTACCGACAGGGACGAGCAGTACTTC
j_gene: TRBJ1-1; v_gene: TRBV20-1; len: 14; abundance: NA; d_gene: NA; CDR3aa: CSARVAGSNTEAFF; CDR3nt: TGCAGTGCTAGAGTGGCAGGCTCGAACACTGAAGCTTTCTTT
j_gene: TRBJ2-2; v_gene: TRBV5-1; len: 15; abundance: NA; d_gene: TRBD1; CDR3aa: CASILTGGSTGELFF; CDR3nt: TGCGCCAGCATCCTAACAGGGGGCAGCACCGGGGAGCTGTTTTTT
j_gene: TRBJ2-5; v_gene: TRBV20-1; len: 11; abundance: NA; d_gene: NA; CDR3aa: CSARPSETQYF; CDR3nt: TGCAGTGCTAGGCCTTCTGAGACCCAGTACTTC
j_gene: TRBJ2-2; v_gene: TRBV14; len: 16; abundance: few; d_gene: NA; CDR3aa: CASSQGARSNTGELFF; CDR3nt: TGTGCCAGCAGCCAGGGAGCCCGAAGCAACACCGGGGAGCTGTTTTTT
j_gene: TRBJ1-2; v_gene: TRBV14; len: 14; abundance: NA; d_gene: TRBD1; CDR3aa: CASSLQTGRDGYTF; CDR3nt: TGTGCCAGCAGTCTTCAGACAGGGCGAGATGGCTACACCTTC
j_gene: TRBJ2-2; v_gene: TRBV25-1; len: 14; abundance: few; d_gene: TRBD1; CDR3aa: CASSRTGDAGELFF; CDR3nt: TGTGCCAGCAGTAGGACAGGGGATGCCGGGGAGCTGTTTTTT
j_gene: TRBJ1-6; v_gene: TRBV6-5; len: 15; abundance: few; d_gene: NA; CDR3aa: CASSLGVVSNSPLHF; CDR3nt: TGTGCCAGCAGTTTAGGGGTCGTATCAAATTCACCCCTCCACTTT
j_gene: TRBJ2-2; v_gene: TRBV2; len: 16; abundance: few; d_gene: TRBD2; CDR3aa: CASSVFTGGTGGELFF; CDR3nt: TGTGCCAGCAGTGTTTTCACGGGGGGGACCGGCGGGGAGCTGTTTTTT
j_gene: TRBJ1-1; v_gene: TRBV19; len: 13; abundance: few; d_gene: NA; CDR3aa: CASSIWTLPEAFF; CDR3nt: TGTGCCAGTAGTATCTGGACACTGCCTGAAGCTTTCTTT
j_gene: TRBJ2-1; v_gene: TRBV25-1; len: 16; abundance: few; d_gene: TRBD1; CDR3aa: CASRGADRGAYNEQFF; CDR3nt: TGTGCCAGCAGAGGGGCCGACAGGGGCGCCTACAATGAGCAGTTCTTC
j_gene: TRBJ2-7; v_gene: TRBV7-9; len: 13; abundance: NA; d_gene: NA; CDR3aa: CASSSEFIWEQYF; CDR3nt: TGTGCCAGCAGCTCGGAATTCATTTGGGAGCAGTACTTC
j_gene: TRBJ2-1; v_gene: TRBV27; len: 17; abundance: NA; d_gene: NA; CDR3aa: CASSLVRALSSYNEQFF; CDR3nt: TGTGCCAGCAGTTTAGTCAGGGCGTTATCCTCCTACAATGAGCAGTTCTTC
j_gene: TRBJ2-6; v_gene: TRBV20-1; len: 19; abundance: NA; d_gene: TRBD1; CDR3aa: CSAKGAGTGGASGANVLTF; CDR3nt: TGCAGTGCCAAGGGGGCGGGGACAGGGGGCGCTTCTGGGGCCAACGTCCTGACTTTC
j_gene: TRBJ2-2; v_gene: TRBV6-7; len: 14; abundance: NA; d_gene: TRBD2; CDR3aa: CASMRGVGTGELFF; CDR3nt: TGTGCCAGCATGCGGGGGGTCGGCACCGGGGAGCTGTTTTTT
j_gene: TRBJ2-5; v_gene: TRBV5-1; len: 17; abundance: NA; d_gene: TRBD2; CDR3aa: CASSLGGLAGDQETQYF; CDR3nt: TGCGCCAGCAGCTTGGGGGGACTAGCGGGGGACCAAGAGACCCAGTACTTC
j_gene: TRBJ2-4; v_gene: TRBV7-2; len: 14; abundance: NA; d_gene: TRBD2; CDR3aa: CASSPTSGQNIQYF; CDR3nt: TGTGCCAGCAGCCCGACTAGCGGACAAAACATTCAGTACTTC
j_gene: TRBJ1-5; v_gene: TRBV2; len: 17; abundance: NA; d_gene: TRBD1; CDR3aa: CASSEGQGAFWVQPQHF; CDR3nt: TGTGCCAGCAGTGAAGGACAGGGGGCCTTTTGGGTTCAGCCCCAGCATTTT
j_gene: TRBJ2-3; v_gene: TRBV20-1; len: 14; abundance: few; d_gene: TRBD2; CDR3aa: CSARLAGGTDTQYF; CDR3nt: TGCAGTGCTAGACTAGCGGGGGGCACAGATACGCAGTATTTT
j_gene: TRBJ2-7; v_gene: TRBV20-1; len: 15; abundance: few; d_gene: TRBD1; CDR3aa: CSVQPGTGSTYEQYF; CDR3nt: TGCAGCGTTCAACCCGGGACAGGGAGTACCTACGAGCAGTACTTC
j_gene: TRBJ2-7; v_gene: TRBV19; len: 17; abundance: NA; d_gene: TRBD2; CDR3aa: CASSAGGASGVGREQYF; CDR3nt: TGTGCCAGTAGTGCCGGAGGGGCTAGCGGGGTTGGGAGGGAGCAGTACTTC
j_gene: TRBJ1-2; v_gene: TRBV20-1; len: 14; abundance: NA; d_gene: NA; CDR3aa: CSARSHTSNYGYTF; CDR3nt: TGCAGTGCTAGGAGTCACACGAGTAACTATGGCTACACCTTC